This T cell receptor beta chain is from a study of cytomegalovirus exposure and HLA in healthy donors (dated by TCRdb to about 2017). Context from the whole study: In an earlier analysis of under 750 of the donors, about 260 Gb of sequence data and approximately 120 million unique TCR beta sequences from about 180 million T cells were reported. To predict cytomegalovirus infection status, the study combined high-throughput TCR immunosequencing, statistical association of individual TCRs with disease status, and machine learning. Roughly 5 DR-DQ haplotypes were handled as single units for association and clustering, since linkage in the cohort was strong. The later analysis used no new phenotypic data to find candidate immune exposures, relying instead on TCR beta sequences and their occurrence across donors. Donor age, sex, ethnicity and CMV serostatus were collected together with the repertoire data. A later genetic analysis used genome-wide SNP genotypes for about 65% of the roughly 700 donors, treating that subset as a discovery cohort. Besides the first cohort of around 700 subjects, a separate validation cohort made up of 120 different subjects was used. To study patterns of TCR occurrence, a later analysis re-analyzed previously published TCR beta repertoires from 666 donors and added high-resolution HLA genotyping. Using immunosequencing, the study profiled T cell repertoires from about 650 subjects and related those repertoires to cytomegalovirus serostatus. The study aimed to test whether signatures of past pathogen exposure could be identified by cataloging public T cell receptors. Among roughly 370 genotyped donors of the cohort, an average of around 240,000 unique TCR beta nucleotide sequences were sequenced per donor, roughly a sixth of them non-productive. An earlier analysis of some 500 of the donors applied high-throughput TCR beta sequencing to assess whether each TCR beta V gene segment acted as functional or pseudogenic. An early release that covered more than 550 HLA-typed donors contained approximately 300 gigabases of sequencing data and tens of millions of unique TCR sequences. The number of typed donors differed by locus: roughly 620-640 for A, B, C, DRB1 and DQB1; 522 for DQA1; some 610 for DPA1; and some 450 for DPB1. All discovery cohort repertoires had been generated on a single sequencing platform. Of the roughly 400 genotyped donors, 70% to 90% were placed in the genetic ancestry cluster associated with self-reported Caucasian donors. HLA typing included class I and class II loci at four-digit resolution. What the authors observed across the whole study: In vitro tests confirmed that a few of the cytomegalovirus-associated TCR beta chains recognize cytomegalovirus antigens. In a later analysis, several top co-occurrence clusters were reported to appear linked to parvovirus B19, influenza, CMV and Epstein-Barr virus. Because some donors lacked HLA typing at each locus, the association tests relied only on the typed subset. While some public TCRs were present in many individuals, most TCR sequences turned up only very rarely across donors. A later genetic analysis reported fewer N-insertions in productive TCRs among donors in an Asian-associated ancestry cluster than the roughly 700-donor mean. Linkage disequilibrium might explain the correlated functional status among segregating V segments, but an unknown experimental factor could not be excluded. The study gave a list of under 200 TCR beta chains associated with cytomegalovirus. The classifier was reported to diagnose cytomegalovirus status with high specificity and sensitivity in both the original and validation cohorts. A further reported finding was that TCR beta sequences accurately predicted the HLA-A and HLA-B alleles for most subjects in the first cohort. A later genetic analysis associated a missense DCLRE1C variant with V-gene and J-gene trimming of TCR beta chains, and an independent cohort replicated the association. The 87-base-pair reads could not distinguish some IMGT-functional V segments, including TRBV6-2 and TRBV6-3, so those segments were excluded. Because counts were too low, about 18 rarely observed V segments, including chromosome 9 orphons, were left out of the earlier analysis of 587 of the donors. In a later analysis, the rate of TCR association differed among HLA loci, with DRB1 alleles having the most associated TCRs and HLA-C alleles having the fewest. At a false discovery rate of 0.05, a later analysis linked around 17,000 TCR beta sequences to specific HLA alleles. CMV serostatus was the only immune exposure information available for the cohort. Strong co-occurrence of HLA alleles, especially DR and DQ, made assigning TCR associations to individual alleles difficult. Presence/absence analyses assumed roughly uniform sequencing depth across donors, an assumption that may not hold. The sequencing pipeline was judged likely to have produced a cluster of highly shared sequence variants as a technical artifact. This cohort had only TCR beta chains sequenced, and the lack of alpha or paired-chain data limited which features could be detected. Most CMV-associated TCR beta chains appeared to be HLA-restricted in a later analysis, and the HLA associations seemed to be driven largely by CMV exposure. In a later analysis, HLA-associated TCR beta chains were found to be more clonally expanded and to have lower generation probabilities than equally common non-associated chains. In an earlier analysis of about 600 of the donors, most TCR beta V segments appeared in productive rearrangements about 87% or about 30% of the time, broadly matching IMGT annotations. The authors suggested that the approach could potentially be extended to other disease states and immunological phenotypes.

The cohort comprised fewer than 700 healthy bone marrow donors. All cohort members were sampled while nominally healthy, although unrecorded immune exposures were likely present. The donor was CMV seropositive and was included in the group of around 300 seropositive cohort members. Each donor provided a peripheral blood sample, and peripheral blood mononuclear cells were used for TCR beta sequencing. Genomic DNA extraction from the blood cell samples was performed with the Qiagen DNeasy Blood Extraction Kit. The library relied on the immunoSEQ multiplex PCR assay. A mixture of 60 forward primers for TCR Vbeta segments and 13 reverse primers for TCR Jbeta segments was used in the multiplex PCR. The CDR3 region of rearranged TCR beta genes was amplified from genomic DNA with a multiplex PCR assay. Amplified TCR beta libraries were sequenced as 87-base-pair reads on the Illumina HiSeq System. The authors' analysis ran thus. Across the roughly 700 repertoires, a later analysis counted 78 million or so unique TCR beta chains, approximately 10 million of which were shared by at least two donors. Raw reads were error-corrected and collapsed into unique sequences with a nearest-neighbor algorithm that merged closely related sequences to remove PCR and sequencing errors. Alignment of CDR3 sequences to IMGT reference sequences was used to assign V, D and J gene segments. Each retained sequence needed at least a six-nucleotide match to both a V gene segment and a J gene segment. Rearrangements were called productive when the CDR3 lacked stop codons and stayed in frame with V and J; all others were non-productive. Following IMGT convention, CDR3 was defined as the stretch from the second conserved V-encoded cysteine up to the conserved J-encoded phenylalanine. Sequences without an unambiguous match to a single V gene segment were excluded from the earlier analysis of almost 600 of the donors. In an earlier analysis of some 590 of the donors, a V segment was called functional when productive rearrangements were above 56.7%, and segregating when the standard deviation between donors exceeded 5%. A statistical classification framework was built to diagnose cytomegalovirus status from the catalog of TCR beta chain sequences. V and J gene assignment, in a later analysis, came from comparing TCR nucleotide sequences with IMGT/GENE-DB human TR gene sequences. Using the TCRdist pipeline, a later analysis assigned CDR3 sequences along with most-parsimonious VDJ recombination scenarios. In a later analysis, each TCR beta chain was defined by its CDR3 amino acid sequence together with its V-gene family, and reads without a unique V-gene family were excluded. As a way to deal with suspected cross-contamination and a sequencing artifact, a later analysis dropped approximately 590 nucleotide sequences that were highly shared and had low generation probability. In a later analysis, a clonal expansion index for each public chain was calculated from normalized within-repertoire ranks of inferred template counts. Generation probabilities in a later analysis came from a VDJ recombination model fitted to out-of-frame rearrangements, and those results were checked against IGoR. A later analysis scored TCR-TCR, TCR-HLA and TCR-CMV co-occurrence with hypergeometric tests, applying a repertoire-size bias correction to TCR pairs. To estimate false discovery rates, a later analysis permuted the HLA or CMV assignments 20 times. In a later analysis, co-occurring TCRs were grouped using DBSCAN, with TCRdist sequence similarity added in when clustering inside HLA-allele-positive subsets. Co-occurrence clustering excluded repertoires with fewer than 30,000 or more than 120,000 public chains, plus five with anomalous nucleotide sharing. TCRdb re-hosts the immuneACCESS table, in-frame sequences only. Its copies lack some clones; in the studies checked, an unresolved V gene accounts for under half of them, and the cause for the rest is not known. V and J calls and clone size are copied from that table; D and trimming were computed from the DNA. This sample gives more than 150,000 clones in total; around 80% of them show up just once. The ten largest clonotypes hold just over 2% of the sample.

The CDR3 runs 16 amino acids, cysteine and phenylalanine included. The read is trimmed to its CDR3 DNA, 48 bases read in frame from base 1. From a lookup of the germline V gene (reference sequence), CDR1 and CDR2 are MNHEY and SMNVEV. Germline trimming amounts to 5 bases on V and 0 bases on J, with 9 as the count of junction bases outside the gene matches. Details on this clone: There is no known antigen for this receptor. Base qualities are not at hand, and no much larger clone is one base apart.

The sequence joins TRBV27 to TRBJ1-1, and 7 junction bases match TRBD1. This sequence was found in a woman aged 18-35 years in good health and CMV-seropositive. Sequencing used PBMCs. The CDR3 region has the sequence CASSPRGTLMNTEAFF. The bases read TGTGCCAGCAGTCCCAGGGGGACACTCATGAACACTGAAGCTTTCTTT.